The sequence of this TCR beta chain was determined in a study of blood T cell repertoires in COVID-19 (TCRdb year 2020). Study-level background: Samples covering the acute and convalescent phases of COVID-19 were provided by collaborators in the United States, Italy and Spain. The prospective study material was composed of cDNA or gDNA derived from T cells, B-cell-depleted T cells, or PBMCs. The samples were drawn from two sources: the first 160 participants of the ongoing ImmuneRACE study, and 1,000 to 1,500 subjects contributed by 6 global collaborators. Nearly every sample came with metadata listing a de-identified subject ID, COVID-19 status, age in years and sex. The repertoires were released in a freely available public database meant as a resource for research on the immune response to SARS-CoV-2. Deeply sampled blood TCRbeta repertoires from subjects exposed to, actively infected with, or recovered from COVID-19 were included in the dataset. Where available, HLA class I and class II types were obtained from metadata supplied by the sample provider rather than from assay-based typing. Here is what the overall study found, with its caveats: How much clinical and demographic metadata was included differed by source and by participant, and the metadata was provided uncurated.

The CDR3 starts with the cysteine, ends with the phenylalanine, and has 13 residues. Only the CDR3 part of the read is kept: 39 bases, read in frame from the first base. V is clipped by 2 bases and J by 3 bases, and the sequence between their germline boundaries is 8 bases long. CDR1 and CDR2, looked up from the germline V gene (reference sequence), are SGHNT and YYREEE. Of note for this clone: Its antigen remains undetermined. No base-level quality is on record; no much larger clone is a single base apart.

The immunoSEQ Assay, a bias-controlled multiplex PCR, was used to amplify TCRbeta CDR3 regions from genomic DNA. The authors processed their data as follows. The number of nucleated cells in each sample was estimated from the amplification of reference gene primers within the assay. To quantify the absolute abundance of each unique TCRbeta CDR3 rearrangement, sequence reads were collapsed and filtered. Productive Simpson clonality was computed per sample as the square root of Simpson's diversity index over productive rearrangements. Drawn from immuneACCESS, this table holds only the in-frame rearrangements with V and J called that TCRdb kept. Clones are partly lost; checked studies trace under half to an unresolved V gene and leave the rest unexplained. That table supplies the V and J calls and clone size; D and trimming were determined from the DNA. For this sample the table gives 40,000 to 60,000 clones, of which roughly 84% were detected only once. The ten largest account for less than 4.5% of the sample.

The collaborating institutions used their own protocols to collect whole blood in K2EDTA tubes. For TCRbeta analysis, collaborator samples were shipped as frozen whole blood, as isolated PBMCs, or as DNA extracted from either sample type. Sequencing input: peripheral blood. The TCR comes from a man aged 45 to 65 with active COVID-19. Recombination connected TRBV5-4 to TRBJ2-5; the D gene cannot be named for sure. The CDR3 loop reads CASSFLSEETQYF. The DNA reads TGTGCCAGCAGCTTCCTATCCGAAGAGACCCAGTACTTC.